The rows below give T cell receptor beta chains drawn from one sample of a study of blood T cell repertoires in COVID-19. Using immunoSEQ multiplex PCR, the repertoire was profiled, and TCRdb retains in-frame clones only, with some absent. The table includes roughly 50,000 clones, 90% detected once. Sequencing was performed on peripheral blood. The receptors originated from a woman aged 40 to 50 with active COVID-19. The CDR3 runs from the conserved cysteine through the conserved F or W. The order of the fields is clone size, J gene, D gene, V gene, CDR3 protein, CDR3 DNA. A D gene is named only where the DNA matches it firmly. Size values are once, few and many counts, or a class for expanded clones, and some rows have none.

>-|TRBJ1-4|-|TRBV20-1
CNPRQGEKLFF
TGCAACCCCCGGCAGGGTGAAAAACTGTTTTTT
>-|TRBJ2-6|TRBD1|TRBV7-2
CASSLATGGAYGANVLTF
TGTGCCAGCAGCTTAGCGACAGGGGGCGCCTATGGGGCCAACGTCCTGACTTTC
>-|TRBJ1-5|TRBD1|TRBV7-9
CASSPGTGSQPQHF
TGTGCCAGCAGCCCAGGGACAGGGAGTCAGCCCCAGCATTTT
>-|TRBJ2-3|TRBD2|TRBV9
CASSAGLAGGTDTQYF
TGTGCCAGCAGCGCGGGACTAGCGGGGGGCACAGATACGCAGTATTTT
>-|TRBJ2-7|-|TRBV20-1
CSASRGGDSYEQYF
TGCAGTGCAAGTAGGGGCGGGGACTCCTACGAGCAGTACTTC
>-|TRBJ1-1|TRBD1|TRBV29-1
CSVGQGVGTEAFF
TGCAGCGTTGGACAGGGTGTAGGCACTGAAGCTTTCTTT
>-|TRBJ1-6|TRBD1|TRBV2
CASSDRGRIAYNSPLHF
TGTGCCAGCAGCGACAGGGGGCGCATCGCCTATAATTCACCCCTCCACTTT
>-|TRBJ1-1|TRBD1|TRBV27
CASSLRGDRNTEAFF
TGTGCCAGCAGTTTAAGGGGGGACAGGAACACTGAAGCTTTCTTT
>-|TRBJ2-3|TRBD2|TRBV6-1
CASSDDRLTGGTSTDTQYF
TGTGCCAGCAGTGACGACCGATTAACGGGGGGGACTAGCACAGATACGCAGTATTTT
>-|TRBJ2-6|TRBD2|TRBV7-2
CASSPLTGGGANVLTF
TGTGCCAGCAGCCCTCTTACGGGGGGTGGGGCCAACGTCCTGACTTTC
>-|TRBJ1-5|TRBD1|TRBV2
CASKLRDRGYQPQHF
TGTGCCAGCAAACTCCGGGACAGGGGTTATCAGCCCCAGCATTTT
>few|TRBJ1-2|-|TRBV7-8
CASSATADSNYGYTF
TGTGCCAGCAGCGCGACCGCGGACAGTAACTATGGCTACACCTTC
>-|TRBJ1-2|TRBD1|TRBV7-2
CASSGQGAQYYGYTF
TGTGCCAGCAGCGGGCAGGGGGCGCAGTACTATGGCTACACCTTC
>-|TRBJ1-1|-|TRBV7-3
CASSTPREDAEAFF
TGTGCCAGCAGCACACCCAGGGAGGACGCTGAAGCTTTCTTT